This entry is about one T cell receptor beta chain. The data stem from a study of blood T cells in healthy people across ages. The authors ran a second PCR of roughly 6 to 12 cycles using a sample-barcoded 5' primer and a J-beta primer mix. Using its own MiXCR run on the 5' RACE reads, TCRdb lists one record per CDR3 protein. The repertoire has 1.6 million or so distinct CDR3 sequences, around 36% of them found once; the top ten carry approximately 11%. The sample comprised blood. The TCR sequence derives from a woman between 25 and 40 years old in good health.

The CDR3 DNA sequence: TGCAGTGCTAGAGAGTGGGACTCTGGAAACACCATATATTTT. As protein: CSAREWDSGNTIYF. The chain combines TRBV20-1 with TRBJ1-3; D not certain. This CDR3 spans 14 amino acids. V was clipped by 0 bases and J by 0 bases, with 6 bases between them. The V gene's germline CDR1 is DFQATT and CDR2 SNEGSKA (reference sequence).